The clone carrying this T cell receptor (beta chain) was seen a handful of times. A sample-barcoded 5' primer and a J-beta primer mix were used in a second PCR of roughly 7 to 12 cycles. Each sample yielded at least 3 million CDR3-containing paired-end reads. TCRdb passed the 5' RACE reads through MiXCR, listing each CDR3 protein once. The sample comprises about 1.5 million distinct CDR3 sequences, roughly 43% of which are singletons, and 4% rests with the top ten. This sample stems from a study of blood T cells in healthy people across ages. Germline CDR1 is MNHNY and CDR2 is SVGAGI (reference sequence). This CDR3 contains 13 residues. V gave up 8 bases and J gave up 1 base, with 9 bases separating them.

The chain has TRBV6-6 and TRBJ2-4; D unresolved. Sample: blood. The TCR originated in a woman younger than 30 in good health. CDR3 protein: CASRDTAKNIQYF. CDR3 DNA sequence: TGTGCCAGCCGAGACACGGCCAAAAACATTCAGTACTTC.